The T cell receptor beta chain under discussion was sequenced for a study of T cell responses to AZD1222 COVID-19 vaccine. Trimming took 0 bases from V and 4 from J, leaving 9 bases between them. The germline gives CDR1 PRHDT, CDR2 FYEKMQ (reference sequence). This CDR3 has 14 residues. Generated by immunoSEQ multiplex PCR, the TCRdb table keeps only in-frame clones and is missing some. The table shows over 100,000 clones, with around 87% occurring only once. The chain has TRBV13 and TRBJ1-2; D possibly corresponds to TRBD1 (5 bases). Sample: peripheral blood, taken 28 days after the second AZD1222 dose. The clonotype originates from an adult who received the AZD1222 COVID-19 vaccine. The CDR3 loop reads CASSLGGDPYGYTF. Written as DNA, the CDR3 is TGTGCCAGCAGCTTAGGGGGGGACCCCTATGGCTACACCTTC.